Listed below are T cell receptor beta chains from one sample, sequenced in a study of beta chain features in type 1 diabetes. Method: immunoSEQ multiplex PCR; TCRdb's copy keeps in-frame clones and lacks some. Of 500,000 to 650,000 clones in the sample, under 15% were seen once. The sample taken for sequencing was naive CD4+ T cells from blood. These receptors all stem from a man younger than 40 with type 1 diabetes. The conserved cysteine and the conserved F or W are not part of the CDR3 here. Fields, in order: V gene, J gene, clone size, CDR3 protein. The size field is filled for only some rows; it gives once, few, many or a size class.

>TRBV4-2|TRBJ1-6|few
ASSRTGGIPTY
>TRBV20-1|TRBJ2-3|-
RASTDTQY
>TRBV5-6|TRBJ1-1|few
ASSLLGLLNTEAF
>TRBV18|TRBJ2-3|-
ASSPVTGEDTQY
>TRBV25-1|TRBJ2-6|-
ASSTSYSGANVLT
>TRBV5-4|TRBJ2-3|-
ASSLTSGGRLDTQY
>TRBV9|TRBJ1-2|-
ASSGAPRDRGKDGYT
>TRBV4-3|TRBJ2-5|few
ASSQALTSGGGRETQY
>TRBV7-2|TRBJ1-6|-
ASSSYTRGDNSPLH
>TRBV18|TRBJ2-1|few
ASSTDRADEQF
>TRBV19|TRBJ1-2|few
ASGGGYGYT
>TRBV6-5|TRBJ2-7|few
ASSYGGAAARHEQY
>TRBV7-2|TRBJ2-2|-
ASSPAGLAETGELF
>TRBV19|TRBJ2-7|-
ASSIQGAYEQY
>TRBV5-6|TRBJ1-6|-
ASSLNDSPLH
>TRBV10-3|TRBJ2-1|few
AITGRTGDNEQF
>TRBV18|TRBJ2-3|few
ASSPYTDTQY
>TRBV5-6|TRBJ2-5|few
ASSPPGQRQETQY
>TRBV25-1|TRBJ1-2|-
ASNSWQGLGYT
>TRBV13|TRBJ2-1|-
ASSLATGGIEQF
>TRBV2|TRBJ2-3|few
ASREGADTQY
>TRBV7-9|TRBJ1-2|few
ASSKQGTYGYT